Below, 31 T cell receptor beta chains from the same sample are listed, as sequenced in a study of blood T cell repertoires in COVID-19. Profiling relied on immunoSEQ multiplex PCR, and the TCRdb table lists in-frame clones only, not all of them. Of about 44,000 clones listed, 75% to 90% are singletons. The sequenced material came from peripheral blood. These receptor sequences come from a woman aged 40 to 55 with acute or convalescent COVID-19.

The gene calls are TRBV7-8 and TRBJ1-1; the D gene is possibly TRBD1 (6 bases). The V gene's germline CDR1 is SGHVS and CDR2 FQNEAQ. Trimming removed 0 bases from V and 8 bases from J, with 7 bases in between. The CDR3 has 12 residues. CDR3 in DNA: TGTGCCAGCAGCTTAGCGCAGGGGGAAGCTTTCTTT. Residues: CASSLAQGEAFF.

The chain joins TRBV9 to TRBJ1-1, with unresolved D. Germline-derived CDR1 and CDR2 are SGDLS and YYNGEE. V was clipped by 4 bases and J by 4 bases, with 17 bases between them. The CDR3 consists of 15 residues. The CDR3 DNA reads as TGTGCCAGCAGCCCAAGGATAAGCGAGAGCACTGAAGCTTTCTTT. It specifies CASSPRISESTEAFF.

This chain connects TRBV7-2 to TRBJ1-1; D is unclear. Trimming shortened V by 2 bases and J by 0 bases, and 13 bases separated the two germline ends. This CDR3 region has 16 residues. Germline CDR1 reads SGHTA; CDR2 reads FQGNSA. The CDR3 nucleotides read TGTGCCAGCAGCTTACGGGAAAACCAAATGAACACTGAAGCTTTCTTT. Translation: CASSLRENQMNTEAFF.

V and J are TRBV7-3 and TRBJ2-7; possibly TRBD2 for D (7 bases). Germline CDR1 and CDR2: SGHTA and FQGTGA. The CDR3 consists of 15 residues. The V end lost 1 base, the J end lost 1 base, and 11 bases lay between the germline ends. Written as DNA, the CDR3 is TGTGCCAGCAGCTTAAACCGGGGGGCGTCCTACGAGCAGTACTTC. Translation: CASSLNRGASYEQYF.

This rearrangement joins TRBV5-8 to TRBJ1-5, with D perhaps TRBD1 (5 bases). The V gene's germline CDR1 is SGHTS and CDR2 YDEGEE. CDR3 size: 15 residues. V was shortened by 6 bases and J by 2 bases, with 15 bases between the two germline ends. CDR3 nucleotide sequence: TGTGCCAGCACATTGACCGGAGGGGGCAATCAGCCCCAGCATTTT. It specifies CASTLTGGGNQPQHF.

The genes are TRBV3-1 (or the pseudogene TRBV3-2) and TRBJ1-2, with TRBD1 matching over 9 bases. This CDR3 region has 15 residues. Germline CDR1 reads LGHDT; CDR2 reads YNNKEL (reference sequence). V trimming: 3 bases; J trimming: 3 bases; junction bases outside the gene matches: 5. The CDR3 protein is CASSQPGQGYYGYTF. The CDR3 nucleotides are TGTGCCAGCAGCCAGCCGGGACAGGGCTACTATGGCTACACCTTC.

Only one count was recorded for this clone. The CDR3 is CASALWAQISYEQYF. The CDR3 coding sequence is TGTGCCAGCGCTCTATGGGCACAGATCTCCTACGAGCAGTACTTC. The J gene is TRBJ2-7, the V gene TRBV7-9; D not certain. This CDR3 has 15 residues. Germline-derived CDR1 and CDR2 are SEHNR and FQNEAQ (reference sequence). Deletions cut 8 bases from V and 0 bases from J, with 17 bases between.

This clone was seen once. The chain has TRBV7-2 and TRBJ2-3; 9 bases are shared with TRBD2. J lost 14 bases, V lost 1 base, and 22 bases had no gene match. Per the germline V gene, CDR1 is SGHTA and CDR2 is FQGNSA. This CDR3 has 18 amino acids. The CDR3 sequence: CASSLGGGAPPPHGYLYF. For the CDR3, the DNA is TGTGCCAGCAGCTTAGGCGGGGGGGCTCCCCCACCTCACGGATATCTGTATTTT.

The chain links TRBV24-1 to TRBJ2-3; 9 bases are shared with TRBD2. The CDR3 runs to 16 residues. The trim removed 6 bases at V and 5 bases at J, leaving 11 bases unmatched. Germline V CDR1 and CDR2: KGHDR, SFDVKD. CDR3 in DNA: TGTGCCACCAGTAGTATCCGAGCGGGGGGCGAAGATACGCAGTATTTT. As protein: CATSSIRAGGEDTQYF.

This chain connects TRBV19 to TRBJ1-6, with TRBD1 matching over 9 bases. V lost 6 bases, J lost 6 bases, and 3 bases stayed unmatched. The CDR3 spans 14 residues. CDR1 LNHDA and CDR2 SQIVND come from the germline V gene (reference sequence). The DNA for the CDR3 is TGTGCCAGTAGATCGGACAGGGGTAATTCACCCCTCCACTTT. Amino acids: CASRSDRGNSPLHF.

The chain recombines TRBV11-2 with TRBJ1-6; unclear D gene. Germline loops: CDR1 SGHAT, CDR2 FQNNGV. V was cut by 4 bases and J by 5 bases, with 9 bases left in between. The CDR3 sequence is 14 residues long. The CDR3 bases are TGTGCCAGCAGCTCCACAGTGAATAATTCACCCCTCCACTTT. Its protein is CASSSTVNNSPLHF.

The chain combines TRBV19 with TRBJ2-7, with D perhaps TRBD2 (5 bases). Trimming pared 0 bases from V and 7 bases from J, leaving 16 bases between. The CDR3 is 15 residues long. Per the germline V gene, CDR1 is LNHDA and CDR2 is SQIVND (reference sequence). The CDR3 loop reads CASSIDRWLASEQYF. The CDR3 DNA is TGTGCCAGTAGTATAGATCGTTGGCTAGCCAGTGAGCAGTACTTC.

The chain couples TRBV11-3 to TRBJ2-1; 7 bases line up with TRBD2. V lost 1 base and J lost 3; bases outside the gene matches: 3. Germline V gene sequence: CDR1 SGHNT, CDR2 YENEEA. This CDR3 spans 15 amino acids. CDR3 sequence: CASSLASGLYNEQFF. The CDR3 DNA sequence: TGTGCCAGCAGCTTAGCTAGCGGACTCTACAATGAGCAGTTCTTC.

The table lists this clone with a count of one. The chain combines TRBV4-3 with TRBJ2-1; 10 bases fit TRBD2. The CDR3 runs 17 residues. J gave up 8 bases and V 2 bases, and 12 bases lay outside the gene matches. CDR1 is LGHNA and CDR2 is YSLEER in the germline V gene. Here the CDR3 DNA reads TGCGCCAGCAGCCAATCCTTGACAGCGGGGGGGGTCTATGAGCAGTTCTTC. Protein product: CASSQSLTAGGVYEQFF.

The CDR3 reads CASSPSTGEDTEAFF. The CDR3 coding sequence is TGTGCCAGCTCACCCAGCACAGGCGAGGACACTGAAGCTTTCTTT. The rearrangement links TRBV18 to TRBJ1-1, with D perhaps TRBD1 (5 bases). The CDR3 sequence is 15 residues long. Per germline, CDR1 KGHSH and CDR2 LQKENI. V lost 3 bases, J lost 3 bases, and 14 bases lay in between.

This chain uses TRBV19 with TRBJ2-2, with a weak D call TRBD1 (6 bases). This CDR3 spans 17 amino acids. Germline assignment: CDR1 LNHDA and CDR2 SQIVND (reference sequence). Trimming shortened V by 4 bases and J by 1 base, and 16 bases separated the two germline ends. DNA for the CDR3: TGTGCCAGTAGTACTGTCACAGGGACCCTGAACACCGGGGAGCTGTTTTTT. Amino acid sequence: CASSTVTGTLNTGELFF.

This clone was counted a few times. The chain links TRBV29-1 to TRBJ2-7, with 8 bases matching TRBD1. The CDR3 sequence is 17 residues long. Germline CDR1 SQVTM, CDR2 ANQGSEA. The trim removed 4 bases at V and 5 bases at J, leaving 19 bases unmatched. The CDR3 loop is CSVVPHPVTGVLHEQYF. CDR3 nucleotide sequence: TGCAGCGTTGTTCCCCATCCAGTGACAGGGGTTCTCCACGAGCAGTACTTC.

The chain joins TRBV12-5 to TRBJ1-2, with 9 nucleotides matching TRBD1. V was clipped by 5 bases and J by 3 bases; unmatched bases: 10. The CDR3 is 16 amino acids. Germline CDR1 and CDR2: LGHNT and FRNRAP. CDR3 residues: CASGVTQGAQHYGYTF. In DNA form, the CDR3 reads TGTGCTAGTGGTGTAACACAGGGGGCCCAACACTATGGCTACACCTTC.

The rearrangement links TRBV7-6 to TRBJ2-3; TRBD2 matches 8 bases. Germline lookup yields CDR1 SGHVS and CDR2 FNYEAQ. The CDR3 loop spans 16 amino acids. V was clipped by 4 bases and J by 2 bases; unmatched bases: 8. CDR3 sequence (DNA): TGTGCCAGCAGCTCTTTGCGGGAGGCTTACACAGATACGCAGTATTTT. Its protein is CASSSLREAYTDTQYF.

This chain links TRBV7-8 with TRBJ2-7; TRBD2 might be the D (5 bases). This CDR3 is built from 13 residues. Germline CDR1 is SGHVS and CDR2 is FQNEAQ. The germline V and J ends were trimmed by 5 bases and 5 bases, with 13 bases remaining between them. CDR3 sequence (DNA): TGTGCCAGCAGCCCGCGGAGGCTCCACGAGCAGTACTTC. Its translation is CASSPRRLHEQYF.

The rearrangement links TRBV28 to TRBJ2-4; TRBD2 matches 8 bases. The CDR3 extends over 16 amino acids. J lost 0 bases, V lost 5 bases, and 6 bases had no gene match. CDR1 MDHEN and CDR2 SYDVKM come from the germline V gene. The CDR3 DNA reads as TGTGCCAGCAGTATATCGGGGGGGCTAGCCAAAAACATTCAGTACTTC. Protein: CASSISGGLAKNIQYF.

The rearrangement uses TRBV19 and TRBJ2-7; TRBD1 aligns across 12 bases. The V gene's germline CDR1 is LNHDA and CDR2 SQIVND (reference sequence). The CDR3 runs to 18 residues. V dropped 6 bases and J dropped 3; count of bases not matched to a gene: 15. The CDR3 DNA follows: TGTGCCAGTAGCCCCCCCGGGACAGGGGGCCTCGGACTCTACGAGCAGTACTTC. Translated: CASSPPGTGGLGLYEQYF. Complete variable domain (other parts from reference TRBV19 and TRBJ2-7): DGGITQSPKYLFRKEGQNVTLSCEQNLNHDAMYWYRQDPGQGLRLIYYSQIVNDFQKGDIAEGYSVSREKKESFPLTVTSAQKNPTAFYLCASSPPGTGGLGLYEQYFGPGTRLTVT.

J is TRBJ1-6 and V is TRBV6-2 or TRBV6-3; TRBD1 agrees at 8 bases. V lost 0 bases to trimming and J lost 10 bases; unmatched junction nucleotides: 5. The CDR3 runs 15 residues. Germline CDR1 and CDR2: MNHEY and SVGEGT. The CDR3 bases are TGTGCCAGCAGTTACTCTGAGACAGGGGAGTCACCCCTCCACTTT. Residues: CASSYSETGESPLHF.

The chain employs TRBV2 and TRBJ1-6; unclear D gene. CDR3 size: 16 residues. The germline V gene has CDR1 SNHLY and CDR2 FYNNEI. V was shortened by 2 bases and J by 8 bases, with 16 bases between the two germline ends. The CDR3 bases are TGTGCCAGCAGTGAATTGGGATCCCTAGCGTATTCACCCCTCCACTTT. Its translation: CASSELGSLAYSPLHF.

The V gene is TRBV7-2, the J gene TRBJ1-1; D gene uncertain. The germline V and J ends were trimmed by 1 base and 0 bases, with 9 bases remaining between them. Per germline, CDR1 SGHTA and CDR2 FQGNSA. The CDR3 loop spans 15 amino acids. The CDR3 coding sequence is TGTGCCAGCAGCTTAGGTGTCAGTTTGAACACTGAAGCTTTCTTT. Its translation is CASSLGVSLNTEAFF.

This clone appeared once. The rearrangement uses TRBV6-1 and TRBJ2-5, with 7 positions matching TRBD1. CDR1 MNHNS and CDR2 SASEGT come from the germline V gene. The CDR3 is 14 amino acids. V was pared by 3 bases and J by 0 bases, with 1 base of the junction left unmatched. The CDR3 DNA reads TGTGCCAGCAGTGAGACAGGGTACCAAGAGACCCAGTACTTC. Translating it yields CASSETGYQETQYF.

The rearrangement uses TRBV5-6 and TRBJ2-3, with unresolved D. The germline V gene has CDR1 SGHDT and CDR2 YYEEEE. The length of the CDR3 is 14 residues. Trimming pared 4 bases from V and 2 bases from J, leaving 11 bases between. The DNA for the CDR3 is TGTGCCAGCAGCCTTTCCAGGATCACAGATACGCAGTATTTT. Amino acids: CASSLSRITDTQYF.

The chain combines TRBV7-8 with TRBJ1-6; 8 nucleotides align to TRBD1. Germline CDR1 SGHVS, CDR2 FQNEAQ. V shed 4 bases and J 7 bases; nucleotides not matched to a gene: 6. The CDR3 consists of 15 residues. The CDR3 is CASSSNRQGNSPLHF. CDR3 DNA sequence: TGTGCCAGCAGCTCCAATAGACAGGGGAATTCACCCCTCCACTTT.

V usage is TRBV25-1 and J usage is TRBJ2-1; a weak D match, TRBD1 (5 bases). The germline V and J ends were trimmed by 1 base and 2 bases, with 18 bases remaining between them. The CDR3 is 18 residues long. Germline CDR1 MGHDK, CDR2 SYGVNS. CDR3 DNA: TGTGCCAGCAGTGAATCAGGGCGTGGCAGGGCTACCTACAATGAGCAGTTCTTC. Translation: CASSESGRGRATYNEQFF.

The rearrangement uses TRBV5-1 and TRBJ2-3, with D perhaps TRBD1 (6 bases). V was shortened by 0 bases and J by 8 bases, with 13 bases between the two germline ends. Germline V gene data show CDR1 as SGHRS and CDR2 as YFSETQ. The CDR3 extends over 14 amino acids. The CDR3 reads CASSLEQGKGTQYF. The CDR3 DNA reads as TGCGCCAGCAGCTTGGAACAGGGAAAGGGTACGCAGTATTTT. The complete variable domain, with remaining parts taken from reference TRBV5-1 and TRBJ2-3, reads KAGVTQTPRYLIKTRGQQVTLSCSPISGHRSVSWYQQTPGQGLQFLFEYFSETQRNKGNFPGRFSGRQFSNSRSEMNVSTLELGDSALYLCASSLEQGKGTQYFGPGTRLTVL.

This clone was counted once. The rearrangement uses TRBV5-1 and TRBJ2-5; D may be TRBD1 (5 bases). This CDR3 contains 14 residues. The germline V gene encodes CDR1 SGHRS and CDR2 YFSETQ. With 2 bases removed from V and 5 bases from J, the gap between germline ends came to 13 bases. The CDR3 sequence: CASSFWGVGETQYF. The CDR3 DNA reads TGCGCCAGCAGCTTCTGGGGCGTCGGGGAGACCCAGTACTTC.